This TCR beta chain originates from a study of regulatory T cells in long-lasting Graves disease. Study-wide findings and caveats: Among persistent patients, a larger number of public clonotypes were shared (approximately 2,900) than among newly diagnosed patients (about 970).

Time point meaning: newly diagnosed GD, antithyroid drugs for less than 3 months. Generation of the TCR library employed RNA extracted from PBMCs. CDR3 regions were amplified by Arm-PCR using iRepertoire HTBI primers to build TCR beta libraries. TCRdb ran MiXCR on the multiplex PCR reads and lists one entry per CDR3 protein. The table has 540,000 or so distinct CDR3 sequences, 13% seen once; the top ten hold about 9.1%. This clonotype appeared many times. Its cognate antigen is unknown. The CDR3 runs to 15 residues. V was clipped by 1 base and J by 5 bases; unmatched bases: 4. Germline CDR1 and CDR2: SGHTA and FQGNSA. These sequences were also reported in another study, on T cells in Graves' hyperthyroidism and ophthalmopathy.

This chain joins TRBV7-2 and TRBJ2-3; TRBD1 matches at 9 bases. The receptor comes from a man aged 30 to 45 with Graves disease. The sample in question was peripheral blood mononuclear cells (PBMCs), obtained at new diagnosis, from a patient treated with antithyroid drugs. The DNA of the CDR3 is TGTGCCAGCAGCTTAGACAGGGGGCAGGTAGATACGCAGTATTTT. It encodes CASSLDRGQVDTQYF.